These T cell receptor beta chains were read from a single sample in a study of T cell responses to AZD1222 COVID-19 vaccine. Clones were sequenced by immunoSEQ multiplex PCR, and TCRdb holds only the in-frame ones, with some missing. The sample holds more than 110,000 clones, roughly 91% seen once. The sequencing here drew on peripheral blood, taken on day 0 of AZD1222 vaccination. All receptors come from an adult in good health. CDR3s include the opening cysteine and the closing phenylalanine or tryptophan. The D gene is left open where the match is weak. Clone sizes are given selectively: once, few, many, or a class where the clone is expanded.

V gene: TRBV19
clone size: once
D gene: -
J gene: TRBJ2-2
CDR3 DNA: TGTGCCAGTAGTATGGGGGCGCGCGGTACCGGGGAGCTGTTTTTT
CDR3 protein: CASSMGARGTGELFF

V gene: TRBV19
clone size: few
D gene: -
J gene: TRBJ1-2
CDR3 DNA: TGTGCCAGCCGATGGGGCAACAATGGCTACACCTTC
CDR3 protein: CASRWGNNGYTF

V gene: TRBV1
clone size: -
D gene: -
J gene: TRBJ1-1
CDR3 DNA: TGCACCAGCAGCCAAGATTATAGGGAAGCTTTCTTT
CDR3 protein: CTSSQDYREAFF

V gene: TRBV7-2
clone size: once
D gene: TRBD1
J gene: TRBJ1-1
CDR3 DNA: TGTGCCAGCAGCCAAACAGGGGGTGGCACTGAAGCTTTCTTT
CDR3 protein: CASSQTGGGTEAFF

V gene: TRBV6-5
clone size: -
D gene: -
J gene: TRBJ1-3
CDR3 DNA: TGTGCCAGCGGCCGGGGAACTGGAAACACCATATATTTT
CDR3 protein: CASGRGTGNTIYF

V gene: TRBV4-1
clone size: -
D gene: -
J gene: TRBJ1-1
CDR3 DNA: TGCGCCAGCAGCCCGGGACCTACTTGGCAAATGGGGAACACTGAAGCTTTCTTT
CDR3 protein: CASSPGPTWQMGNTEAFF

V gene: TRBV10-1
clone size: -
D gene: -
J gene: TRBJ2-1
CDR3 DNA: TGCGCCAGCAGTGGGGTTCCTCGGGACAATGAGCAGTTCTTC
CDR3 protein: CASSGVPRDNEQFF

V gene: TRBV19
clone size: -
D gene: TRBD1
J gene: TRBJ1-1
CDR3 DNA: TGTGCCAGTAGTCGGGGGGGAGGACAGGGGAACACTGAAGCTTTCTTT
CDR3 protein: CASSRGGGQGNTEAFF

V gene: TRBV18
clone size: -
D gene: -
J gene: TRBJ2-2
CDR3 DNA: TGTGCCAGCTCACTTAACGGGGGACCGAACACCGGGGAGCTGTTTTTT
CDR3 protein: CASSLNGGPNTGELFF

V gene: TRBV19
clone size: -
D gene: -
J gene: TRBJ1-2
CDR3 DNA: TGTGCCAGTAGTACCGCTGGGGGGAATGGCTACACCTTC
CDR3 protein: CASSTAGGNGYTF

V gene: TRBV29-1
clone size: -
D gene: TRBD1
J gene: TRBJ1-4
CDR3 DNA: TGCAGCGCGACAGGGTTGGGAGAAAAACTGTTTTTT
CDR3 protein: CSATGLGEKLFF

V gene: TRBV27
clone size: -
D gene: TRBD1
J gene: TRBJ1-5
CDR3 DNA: TGTGCCAGCATGGGGCTGGACAGGGGCGATCAGCCCCAGCATTTT
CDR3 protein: CASMGLDRGDQPQHF

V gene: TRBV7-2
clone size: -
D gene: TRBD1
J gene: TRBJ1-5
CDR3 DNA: TGTGCCAGCAGCTTCGGTGGACAGGGTAGTCAGCCCCAGCATTTT
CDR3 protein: CASSFGGQGSQPQHF

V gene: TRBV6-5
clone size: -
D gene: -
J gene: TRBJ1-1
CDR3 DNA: TGTGCCAGCAGTACGGGGGGCTCTTTGAACACTGAAGCTTTCTTT
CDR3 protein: CASSTGGSLNTEAFF

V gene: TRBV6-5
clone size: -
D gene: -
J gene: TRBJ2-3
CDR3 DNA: TGTGCCAGCAGTCCCGGGGGGACATCCGATACGCAGTATTTT
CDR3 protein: CASSPGGTSDTQYF

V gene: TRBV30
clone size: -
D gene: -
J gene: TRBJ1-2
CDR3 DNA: TGTGCCTGGATACATGACGGCGGGGGAGGCTACACCTTC
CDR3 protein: CAWIHDGGGGYTF

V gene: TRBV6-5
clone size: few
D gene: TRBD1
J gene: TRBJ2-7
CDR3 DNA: TGTGCCAGCAGTACATCGACAGGGCTTGGCTACGAGCAGTACTTC
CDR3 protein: CASSTSTGLGYEQYF

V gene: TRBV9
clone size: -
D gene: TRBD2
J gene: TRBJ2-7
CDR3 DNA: TGTGCCAGCAGCGTAGCGGGGGGGATAGAGCAGTACTTC
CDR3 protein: CASSVAGGIEQYF

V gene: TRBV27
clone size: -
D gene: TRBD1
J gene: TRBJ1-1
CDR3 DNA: TGTGCCAGCAGTATAACAGGGGTTATGAACACTGAAGCTTTCTTT
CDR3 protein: CASSITGVMNTEAFF

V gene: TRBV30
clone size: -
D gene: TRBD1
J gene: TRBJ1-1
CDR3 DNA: TGTGCCTGGCACAGGGGCGCTGAAGCTTTCTTT
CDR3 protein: CAWHRGAEAFF

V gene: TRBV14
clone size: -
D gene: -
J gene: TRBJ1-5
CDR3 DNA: TGTGCCAGCAGCCGAGGGCGGAGGTGGGGCAATCAGCCCCAGCATTTT
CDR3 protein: CASSRGRRWGNQPQHF

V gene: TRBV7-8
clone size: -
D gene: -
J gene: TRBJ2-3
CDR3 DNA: TGTGCCAGCAGCCGGACTATCACAGATACGCAGTATTTT
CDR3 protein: CASSRTITDTQYF

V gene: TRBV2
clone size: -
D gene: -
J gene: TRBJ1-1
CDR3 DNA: TGTGCCAGCAGTGAAGCCAGGGGCTGGGGCACTGAAGCTTTCTTT
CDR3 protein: CASSEARGWGTEAFF

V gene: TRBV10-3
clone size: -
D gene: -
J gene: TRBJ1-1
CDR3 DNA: TGTGCCATCAGTGAGTCGCAATATGTGAACACTGAAGCTTTCTTT
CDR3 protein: CAISESQYVNTEAFF

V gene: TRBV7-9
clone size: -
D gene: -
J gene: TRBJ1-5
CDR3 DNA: TGTGCCAGCAGCTTAGATGGGCCCCAGCATTTT
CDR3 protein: CASSLDGPQHF

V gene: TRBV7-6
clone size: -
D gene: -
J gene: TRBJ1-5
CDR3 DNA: TGTGCCAGCAGCTCAATCCGGGACAGCAATCAGCCCCAGCATTTT
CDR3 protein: CASSSIRDSNQPQHF

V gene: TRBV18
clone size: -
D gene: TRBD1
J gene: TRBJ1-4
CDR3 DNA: TGTGCCAGCTCACTGACGGGACAGGGCGAAAAACTGTTTTTT
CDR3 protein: CASSLTGQGEKLFF